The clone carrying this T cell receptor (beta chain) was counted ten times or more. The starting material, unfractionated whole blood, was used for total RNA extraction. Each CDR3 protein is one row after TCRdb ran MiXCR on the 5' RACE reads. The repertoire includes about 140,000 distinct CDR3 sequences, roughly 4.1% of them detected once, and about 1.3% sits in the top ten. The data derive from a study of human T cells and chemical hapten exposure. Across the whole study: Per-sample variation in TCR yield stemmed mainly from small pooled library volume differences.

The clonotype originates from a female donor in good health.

CDR3 bases: TGTGCCAGCAGTGTGACAGGGGGCCAACGAGACTATGGCTACACCTTC. Protein: CASSVTGGQRDYGYTF. This chain connects TRBV28 to TRBJ1-2; TRBD1 matches at 10 bases. Germline assignment: CDR1 MDHEN and CDR2 SYDVKM. With 5 bases clipped from V and 3 bases from J, the junction kept 9 bases outside the gene matches. This CDR3 comprises 16 residues.